Ten or more counts support the clone carrying this T cell receptor beta chain. The antigen is not known. The data were taken from a study of T cells in Graves' hyperthyroidism and ophthalmopathy. General study findings and limits: Researchers found most expanded thyroid clonotypes above 0.001 in blood as well. Median prediction lead before ophthalmopathy onset was around 7 months with the model.

Patients were excluded for uncontrolled infection, other autoimmune disease, pregnancy or lactation. Amplified TCR beta CDR3 regions came from RNA transcripts. The primer set for the first-round RT-PCR of the TCR CDR3 was HTBI. TCRdb recomputed calls from the multiplex PCR reads with MiXCR, one row per CDR3 protein. The sample yields roughly 500,000 distinct CDR3 sequences, 40% to 50% seen once. CDR1 and CDR2 (germline): ENHRY, SYGVKD. This CDR3 comprises 15 residues. Deletions cut 2 bases from V and 4 bases from J, with 14 bases between. The sequence came from an adult woman with Graves' disease, either hyperthyroidism or ophthalmopathy (not recorded which). The sequencing input was peripheral blood or thyroid tissue (not recorded which). V usage is TRBV10-3 and J usage is TRBJ2-5; D may be TRBD1 (5 bases). As DNA, the CDR3 is TGTGCCATCAGTGAGAACTATGACAGATCAGAGACCCAGTACTTC. Protein sequence: CAISENYDRSETQYF.